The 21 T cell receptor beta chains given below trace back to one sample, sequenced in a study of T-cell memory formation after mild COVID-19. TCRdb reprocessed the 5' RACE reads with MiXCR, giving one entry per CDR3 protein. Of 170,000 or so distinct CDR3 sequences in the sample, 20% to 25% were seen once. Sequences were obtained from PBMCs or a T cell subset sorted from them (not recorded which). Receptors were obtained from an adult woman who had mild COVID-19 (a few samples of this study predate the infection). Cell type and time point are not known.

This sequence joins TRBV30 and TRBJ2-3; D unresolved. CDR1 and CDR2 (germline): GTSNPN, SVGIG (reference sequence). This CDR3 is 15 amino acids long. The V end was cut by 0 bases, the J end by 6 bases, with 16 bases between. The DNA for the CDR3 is TGTGCCTGGAGTGTCCGCCCCCCCACGATGGATACGCAGTATTTT. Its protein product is CAWSVRPPTMDTQYF.

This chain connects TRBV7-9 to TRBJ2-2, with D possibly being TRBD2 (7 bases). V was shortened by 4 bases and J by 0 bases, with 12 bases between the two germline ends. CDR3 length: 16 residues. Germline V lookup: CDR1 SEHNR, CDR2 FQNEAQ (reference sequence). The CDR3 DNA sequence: TGTGCCAGCAGCTCCTACGGGGGGCCGAACACCGGGGAGCTGTTTTTT. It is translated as CASSSYGGPNTGELFF.

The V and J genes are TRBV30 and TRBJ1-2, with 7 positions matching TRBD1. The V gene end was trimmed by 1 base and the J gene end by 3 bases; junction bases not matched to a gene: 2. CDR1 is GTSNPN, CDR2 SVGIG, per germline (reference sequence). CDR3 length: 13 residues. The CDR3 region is CAWSAGQHYGYTF. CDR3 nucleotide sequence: TGTGCCTGGAGTGCGGGACAGCACTATGGCTACACCTTC.

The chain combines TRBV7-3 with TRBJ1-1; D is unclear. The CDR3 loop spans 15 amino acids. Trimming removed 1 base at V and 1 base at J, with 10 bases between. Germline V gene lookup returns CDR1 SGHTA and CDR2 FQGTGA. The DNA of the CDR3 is TGTGCCAGCAGCTTAATCCCCGGGCGGAACACTGAAGCTTTCTTT. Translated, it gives CASSLIPGRNTEAFF. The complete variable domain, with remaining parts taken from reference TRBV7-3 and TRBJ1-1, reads GAGVSQTPSNKVTEKGKYVELRCDPISGHTALYWYRQSLGQGPEFLIYFQGTGAADDSGLPNDRFFAVRPEGSVSTLKIQRTERGDSAVYLCASSLIPGRNTEAFFGQGTRLTVV.

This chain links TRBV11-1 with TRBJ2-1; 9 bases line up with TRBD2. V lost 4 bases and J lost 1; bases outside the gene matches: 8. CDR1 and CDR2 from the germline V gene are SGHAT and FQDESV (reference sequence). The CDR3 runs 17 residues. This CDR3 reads CASSSAVREGSYNEQFF. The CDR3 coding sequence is TGTGCCAGCAGCTCCGCGGTGCGGGAGGGGTCCTACAATGAGCAGTTCTTC.

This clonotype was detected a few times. The CDR3 nucleotides read TGCAGTGCTAGGGACAGGGAAATAAGAGAGACCCAGTACTTC. It codes for CSARDREIRETQYF. The chain employs TRBV20-1 and TRBJ2-5, with 8 bases that match TRBD1. V was pared by 3 bases and J by 4 bases, with 7 bases of the junction left unmatched. CDR3 length: 14 amino acids. Germline V gene data show CDR1 as DFQATT and CDR2 as SNEGSKA (reference sequence).

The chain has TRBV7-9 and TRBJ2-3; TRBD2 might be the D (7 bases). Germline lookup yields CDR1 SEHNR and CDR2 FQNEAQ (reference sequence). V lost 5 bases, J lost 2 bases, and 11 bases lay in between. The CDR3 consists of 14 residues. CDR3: CASSPGGATDTQYF. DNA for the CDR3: TGTGCCAGCAGCCCTGGGGGGGCCACAGATACGCAGTATTTT.

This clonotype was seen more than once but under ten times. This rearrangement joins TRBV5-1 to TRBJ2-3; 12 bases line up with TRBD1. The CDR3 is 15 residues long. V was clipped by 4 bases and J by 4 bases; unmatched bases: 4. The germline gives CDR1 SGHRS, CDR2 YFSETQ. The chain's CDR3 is CASSDGTGGPDTQYF. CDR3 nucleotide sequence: TGCGCCAGCAGCGATGGGACAGGGGGCCCAGATACGCAGTATTTT.

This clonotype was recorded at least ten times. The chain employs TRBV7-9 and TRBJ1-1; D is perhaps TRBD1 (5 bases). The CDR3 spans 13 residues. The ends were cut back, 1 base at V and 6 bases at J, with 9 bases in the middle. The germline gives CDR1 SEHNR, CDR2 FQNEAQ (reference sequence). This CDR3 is CASSLDRSPEAFF. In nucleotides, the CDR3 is TGTGCCAGCAGCTTAGACAGGTCCCCTGAAGCTTTCTTT.

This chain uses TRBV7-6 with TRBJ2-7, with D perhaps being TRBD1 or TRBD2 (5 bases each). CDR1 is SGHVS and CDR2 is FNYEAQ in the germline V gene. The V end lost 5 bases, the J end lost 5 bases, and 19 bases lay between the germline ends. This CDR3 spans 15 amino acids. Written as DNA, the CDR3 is TGTGCCAGCAGCCTGACCCGGGACCCCCCTCACGAGCAGTACTTC. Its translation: CASSLTRDPPHEQYF.

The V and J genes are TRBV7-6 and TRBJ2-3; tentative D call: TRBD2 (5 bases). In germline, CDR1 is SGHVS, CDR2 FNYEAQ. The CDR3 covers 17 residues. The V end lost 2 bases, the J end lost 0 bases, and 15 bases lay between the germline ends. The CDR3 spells CASSLSSTSISTDTQYF. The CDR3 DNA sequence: TGTGCCAGCAGCTTATCGTCAACTAGTATCAGCACAGATACGCAGTATTTT.

The CDR3 DNA is TGTGCCAGCAGCGTACCTATCCGTGGACAGGGGATAATGGATGAGCAGTTCTTC. Amino acid sequence: CASSVPIRGQGIMDEQFF. The chain joins TRBV9 to TRBJ2-1; 9 positions agree with TRBD1. With 1 base clipped from V and 8 bases from J, the junction kept 16 bases outside the gene matches. Germline values: CDR1 SGDLS, CDR2 YYNGEE. The CDR3 is made up of 18 amino acids.

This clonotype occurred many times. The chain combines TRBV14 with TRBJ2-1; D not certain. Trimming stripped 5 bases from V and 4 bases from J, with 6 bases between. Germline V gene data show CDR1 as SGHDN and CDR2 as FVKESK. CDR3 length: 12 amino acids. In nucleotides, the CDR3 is TGTGCCAGCAGCTGGGGTTACAATGAGCAGTTCTTC. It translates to CASSWGYNEQFF.

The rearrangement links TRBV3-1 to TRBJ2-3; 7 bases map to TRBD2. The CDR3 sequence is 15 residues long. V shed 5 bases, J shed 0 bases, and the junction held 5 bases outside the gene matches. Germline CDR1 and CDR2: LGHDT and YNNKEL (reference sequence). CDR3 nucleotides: TGTGCCAGCAGCTCACTAGCGTTTAGCACAGATACGCAGTATTTT. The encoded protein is CASSSLAFSTDTQYF.

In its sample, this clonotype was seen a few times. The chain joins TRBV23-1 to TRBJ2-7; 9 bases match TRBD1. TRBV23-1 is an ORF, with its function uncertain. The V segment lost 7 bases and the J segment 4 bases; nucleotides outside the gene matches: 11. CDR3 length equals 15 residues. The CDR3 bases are TGCGCCAGCACTAGACAGGGGGGTTTCGGGTACGAGCAGTACTTC. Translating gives CASTRQGGFGYEQYF.

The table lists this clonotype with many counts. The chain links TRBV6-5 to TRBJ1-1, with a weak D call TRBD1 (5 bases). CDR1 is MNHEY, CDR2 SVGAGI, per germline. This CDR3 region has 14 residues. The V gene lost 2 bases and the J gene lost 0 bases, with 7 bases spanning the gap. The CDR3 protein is CASSYPGMNTEAFF. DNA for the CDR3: TGTGCCAGCAGTTACCCAGGGATGAACACTGAAGCTTTCTTT.

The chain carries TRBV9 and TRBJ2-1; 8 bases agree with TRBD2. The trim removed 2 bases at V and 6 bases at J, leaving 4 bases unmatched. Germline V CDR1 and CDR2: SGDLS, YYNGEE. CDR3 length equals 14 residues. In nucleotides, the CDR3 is TGTGCCAGCAGCGTGTGGGGACTAGGCAATGAGCAGTTCTTC. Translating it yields CASSVWGLGNEQFF.

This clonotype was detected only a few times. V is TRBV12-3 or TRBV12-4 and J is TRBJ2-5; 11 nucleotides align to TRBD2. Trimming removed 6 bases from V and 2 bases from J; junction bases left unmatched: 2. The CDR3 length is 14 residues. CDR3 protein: CASSVAGGQETQYF. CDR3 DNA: TGTGCCAGCAGCGTAGCGGGGGGGCAAGAGACCCAGTACTTC.

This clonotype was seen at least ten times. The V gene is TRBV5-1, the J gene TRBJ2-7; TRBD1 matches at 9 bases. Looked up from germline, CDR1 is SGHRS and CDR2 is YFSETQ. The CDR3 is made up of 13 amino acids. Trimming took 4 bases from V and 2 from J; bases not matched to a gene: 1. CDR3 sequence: CASSRDRAYEQYF. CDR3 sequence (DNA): TGCGCCAGCAGCCGGGACAGGGCCTACGAGCAGTACTTC.

The CDR3 DNA sequence: TGTGCCAGCAGCTTGGGGACAGGGGATACCGAATACGAGCAGTACTTC. This translates into CASSLGTGDTEYEQYF. The V and J genes are TRBV7-6 and TRBJ2-7; 10 bases align to TRBD1. Germline CDR1 is SGHVS and CDR2 is FNYEAQ. The CDR3 runs 16 residues. Losses at the gene ends were 3 bases for V and 4 bases for J; bases not matched to a gene: 9.

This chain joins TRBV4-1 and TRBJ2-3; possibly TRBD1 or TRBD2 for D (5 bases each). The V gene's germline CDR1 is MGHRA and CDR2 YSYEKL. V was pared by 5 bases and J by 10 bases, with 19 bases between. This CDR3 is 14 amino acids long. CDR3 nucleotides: TGCGCCAGCAGCTCCCCCTCGGGGCCCGGGGCGCAGTATTTT. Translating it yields CASSSPSGPGAQYF.